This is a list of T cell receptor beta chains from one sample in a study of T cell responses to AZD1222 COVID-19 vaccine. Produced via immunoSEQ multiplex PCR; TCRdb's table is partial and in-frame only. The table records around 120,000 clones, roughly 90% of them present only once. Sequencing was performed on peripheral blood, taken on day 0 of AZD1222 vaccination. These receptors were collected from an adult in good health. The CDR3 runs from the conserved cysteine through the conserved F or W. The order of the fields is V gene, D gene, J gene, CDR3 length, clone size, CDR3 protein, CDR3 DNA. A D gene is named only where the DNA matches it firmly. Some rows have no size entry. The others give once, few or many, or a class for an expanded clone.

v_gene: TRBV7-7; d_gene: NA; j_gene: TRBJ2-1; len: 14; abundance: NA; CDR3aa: CASSSNPGTNEQFF; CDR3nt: TGTGCTAGCAGCTCAAATCCAGGAACCAATGAGCAGTTCTTC
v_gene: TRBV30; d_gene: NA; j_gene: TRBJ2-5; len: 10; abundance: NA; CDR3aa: CAWSQETQYF; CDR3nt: TGTGCCTGGAGTCAAGAGACCCAGTACTTC
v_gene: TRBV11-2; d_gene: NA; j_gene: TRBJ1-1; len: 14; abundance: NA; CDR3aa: CASSLDFQSTEAFF; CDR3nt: TGTGCCAGCAGCTTAGATTTTCAAAGCACTGAAGCTTTCTTT
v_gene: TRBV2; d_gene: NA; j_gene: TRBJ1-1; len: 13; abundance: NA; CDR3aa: CASTEGGNTEAFF; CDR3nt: TGTGCCAGCACCGAGGGGGGAAACACTGAAGCTTTCTTT
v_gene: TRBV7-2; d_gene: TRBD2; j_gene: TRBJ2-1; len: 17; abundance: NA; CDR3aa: CASSLVASGRVHNEQFF; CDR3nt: TGTGCCAGCAGCTTAGTGGCTAGCGGGAGGGTCCACAATGAGCAGTTCTTC
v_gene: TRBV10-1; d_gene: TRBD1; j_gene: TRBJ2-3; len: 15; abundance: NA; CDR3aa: CASSEEQGGTDTQYF; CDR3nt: TGCGCCAGCAGTGAGGAACAGGGGGGCACAGATACGCAGTATTTT
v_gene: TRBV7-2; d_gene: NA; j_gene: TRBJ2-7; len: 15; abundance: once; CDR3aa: CASSLLAGFTYEQYF; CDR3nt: TGTGCCAGCAGCTTATTGGCGGGATTCACCTACGAGCAGTACTTC
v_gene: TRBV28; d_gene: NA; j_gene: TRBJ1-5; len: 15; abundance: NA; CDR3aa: CASSPGRGFNQPQHF; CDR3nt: TGTGCCAGCAGCCCCGGTCGGGGGTTCAATCAGCCCCAGCATTTT
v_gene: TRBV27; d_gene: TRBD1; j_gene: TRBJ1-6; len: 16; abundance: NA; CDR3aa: CASSQTGGFRSWDLHF; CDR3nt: TGTGCCAGCAGCCAGACAGGGGGTTTCCGTAGTTGGGACCTCCACTTT
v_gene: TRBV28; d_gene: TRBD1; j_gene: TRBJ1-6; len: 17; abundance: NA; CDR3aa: CASSYRGRGSYNSPLHF; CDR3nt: TGTGCCAGCAGTTACAGGGGTAGGGGCTCCTATAATTCACCCCTCCACTTT
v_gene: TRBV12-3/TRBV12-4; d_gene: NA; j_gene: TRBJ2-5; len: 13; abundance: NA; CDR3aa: CASSLWDQETQYF; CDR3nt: TGTGCCAGCAGTTTATGGGACCAAGAGACCCAGTACTTC
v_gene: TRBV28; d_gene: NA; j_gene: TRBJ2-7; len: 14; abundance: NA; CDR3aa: CASSSLAHLVGQYF; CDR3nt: TGTGCCAGCAGTTCCTTAGCGCACCTGGTTGGGCAGTACTTC
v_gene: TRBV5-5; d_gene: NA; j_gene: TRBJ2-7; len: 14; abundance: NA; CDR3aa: CASSLAARRYEQYF; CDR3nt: TGTGCCAGCAGCTTGGCCGCGAGGAGGTACGAGCAGTACTTC
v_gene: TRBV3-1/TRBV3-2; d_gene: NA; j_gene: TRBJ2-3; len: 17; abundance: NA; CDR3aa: CASSPVRWRVSTDTQYF; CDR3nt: TGTGCCAGCAGCCCTGTTCGATGGAGGGTTAGCACAGATACGCAGTATTTT
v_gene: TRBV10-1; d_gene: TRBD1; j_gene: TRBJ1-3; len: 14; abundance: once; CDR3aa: CASNWDRIGGTIYF; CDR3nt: TGCGCCAGCAATTGGGACAGAATAGGGGGCACCATATATTTT
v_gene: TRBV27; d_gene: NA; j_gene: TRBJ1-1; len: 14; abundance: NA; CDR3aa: CATRDGDMNTEAFF; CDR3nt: TGTGCCACCCGGGATGGGGACATGAACACTGAAGCTTTCTTT
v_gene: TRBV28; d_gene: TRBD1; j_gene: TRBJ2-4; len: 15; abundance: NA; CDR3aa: CASSPGGQGPLIQYF; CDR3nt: TGTGCCAGCAGCCCCGGGGGACAGGGCCCACTCATTCAGTACTTC
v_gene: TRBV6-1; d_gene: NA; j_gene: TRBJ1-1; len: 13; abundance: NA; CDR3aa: CASSDPRGTEAFF; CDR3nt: TGTGCCAGCAGTGACCCCAGGGGCACTGAAGCTTTCTTT
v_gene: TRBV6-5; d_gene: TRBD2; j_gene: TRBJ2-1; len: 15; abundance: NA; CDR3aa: CASSQTLAGGNEQFF; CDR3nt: TGTGCCAGCAGTCAAACACTAGCGGGGGGGAATGAGCAGTTCTTC
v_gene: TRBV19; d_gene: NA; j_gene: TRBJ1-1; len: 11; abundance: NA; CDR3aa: CASSLDTEAFF; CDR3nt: TGTGCCAGTAGTCTGGACACTGAAGCTTTCTTT
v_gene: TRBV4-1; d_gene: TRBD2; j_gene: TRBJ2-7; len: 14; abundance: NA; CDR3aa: CASSHGGGVPEQYF; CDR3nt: TGCGCCAGCAGCCATGGCGGGGGTGTCCCCGAGCAGTACTTC
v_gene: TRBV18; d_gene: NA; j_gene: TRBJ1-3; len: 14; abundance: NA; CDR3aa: CASSPDGHSRTIYF; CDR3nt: TGTGCCAGCTCACCAGATGGACACAGCAGAACCATATATTTT
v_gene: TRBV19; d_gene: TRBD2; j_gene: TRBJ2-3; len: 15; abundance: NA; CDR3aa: CASSPTSGRTDTQYF; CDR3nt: TGTGCCAGTAGTCCCACTAGCGGACGCACAGATACGCAGTATTTT
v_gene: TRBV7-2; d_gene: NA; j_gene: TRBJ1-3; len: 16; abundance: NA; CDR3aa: CASSHNTARPGNTIYF; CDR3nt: TGTGCCAGCAGCCACAACACTGCGCGACCTGGAAACACCATATATTTT
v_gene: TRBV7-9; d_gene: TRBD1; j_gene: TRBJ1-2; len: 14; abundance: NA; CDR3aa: CASSKTGDSYGYTF; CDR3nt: TGTGCCAGCAGCAAGACAGGGGATTCGTATGGCTACACCTTC
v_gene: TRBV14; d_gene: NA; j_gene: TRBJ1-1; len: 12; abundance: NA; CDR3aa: CASSRIGQEAFF; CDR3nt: TGTGCCAGCAGCCGGATTGGGCAAGAAGCTTTCTTT
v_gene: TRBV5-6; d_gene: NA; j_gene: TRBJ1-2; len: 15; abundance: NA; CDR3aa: CASSLDLSDMYGYTF; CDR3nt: TGTGCCAGCAGCTTGGATCTCTCGGATATGTATGGCTACACCTTC
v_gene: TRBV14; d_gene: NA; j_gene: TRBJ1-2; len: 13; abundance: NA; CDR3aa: CASSQELSYGYTF; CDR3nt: TGTGCCAGCAGCCAAGAACTTTCCTATGGCTACACCTTC
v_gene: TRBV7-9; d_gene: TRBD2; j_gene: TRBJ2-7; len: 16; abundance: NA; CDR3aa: CASSQRRAGVGYEQYF; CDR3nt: TGTGCCAGCAGCCAGAGGAGGGCGGGGGTTGGCTACGAGCAGTACTTC
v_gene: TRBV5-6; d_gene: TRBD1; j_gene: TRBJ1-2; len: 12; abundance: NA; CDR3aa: CASSAGQYGYTF; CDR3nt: TGTGCCAGCAGCGCGGGACAGTATGGCTACACCTTC
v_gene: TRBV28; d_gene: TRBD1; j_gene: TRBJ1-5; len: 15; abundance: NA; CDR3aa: CASSLGQGGWQPQHF; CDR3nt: TGTGCCAGCAGTTTGGGTCAGGGGGGATGGCAGCCCCAGCATTTT
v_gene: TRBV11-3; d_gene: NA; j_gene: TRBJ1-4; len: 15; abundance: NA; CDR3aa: CASSLGRGSDEKLFF; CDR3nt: TGTGCCAGCAGCTTGGGCAGGGGTTCGGATGAAAAACTGTTTTTT
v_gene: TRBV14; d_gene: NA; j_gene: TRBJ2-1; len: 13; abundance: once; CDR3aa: CASSQEYRVEQFF; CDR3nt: TGTGCCAGCAGCCAAGAATACAGGGTAGAGCAGTTCTTC
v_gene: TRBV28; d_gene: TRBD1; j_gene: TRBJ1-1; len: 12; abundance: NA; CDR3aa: CASGNRGTEAFF; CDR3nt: TGTGCCAGCGGGAACAGGGGCACTGAAGCTTTCTTT
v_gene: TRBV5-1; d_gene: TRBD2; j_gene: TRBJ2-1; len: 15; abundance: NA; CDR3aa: CASSLWTSAGNEQFF; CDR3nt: TGCGCCAGCAGCCTCTGGACTAGCGCCGGCAATGAGCAGTTCTTC
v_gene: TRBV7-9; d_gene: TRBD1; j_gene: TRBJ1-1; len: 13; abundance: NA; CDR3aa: CASRRQGETEAFF; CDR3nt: TGTGCCAGCAGACGACAGGGGGAGACTGAAGCTTTCTTT
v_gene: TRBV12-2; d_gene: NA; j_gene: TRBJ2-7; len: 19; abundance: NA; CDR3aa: CASRSRTPGLAGKSYEQYF; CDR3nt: TGTGCAAGTCGCTCCCGCACTCCGGGACTAGCGGGAAAGTCCTACGAGCAGTACTTC
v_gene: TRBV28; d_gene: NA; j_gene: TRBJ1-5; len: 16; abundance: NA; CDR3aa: CASSLRYRASNQPQHF; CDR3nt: TGTGCCAGCAGTTTGAGGTACAGGGCCAGCAATCAGCCCCAGCATTTT
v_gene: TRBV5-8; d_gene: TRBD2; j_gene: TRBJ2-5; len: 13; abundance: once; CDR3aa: CASSRLAGETQYF; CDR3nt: TGTGCCAGCAGCCGACTAGCGGGAGAGACCCAGTACTTC
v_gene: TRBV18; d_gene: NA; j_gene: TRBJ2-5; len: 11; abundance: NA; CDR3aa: CASSPQETQYF; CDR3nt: TGTGCCAGCTCACCGCAAGAGACCCAGTACTTC
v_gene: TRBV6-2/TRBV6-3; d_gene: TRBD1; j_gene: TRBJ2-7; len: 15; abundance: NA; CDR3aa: CASSYDRASSYEQYF; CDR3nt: TGTGCCAGCAGTTACGACAGGGCCTCGTCCTACGAGCAGTACTTC